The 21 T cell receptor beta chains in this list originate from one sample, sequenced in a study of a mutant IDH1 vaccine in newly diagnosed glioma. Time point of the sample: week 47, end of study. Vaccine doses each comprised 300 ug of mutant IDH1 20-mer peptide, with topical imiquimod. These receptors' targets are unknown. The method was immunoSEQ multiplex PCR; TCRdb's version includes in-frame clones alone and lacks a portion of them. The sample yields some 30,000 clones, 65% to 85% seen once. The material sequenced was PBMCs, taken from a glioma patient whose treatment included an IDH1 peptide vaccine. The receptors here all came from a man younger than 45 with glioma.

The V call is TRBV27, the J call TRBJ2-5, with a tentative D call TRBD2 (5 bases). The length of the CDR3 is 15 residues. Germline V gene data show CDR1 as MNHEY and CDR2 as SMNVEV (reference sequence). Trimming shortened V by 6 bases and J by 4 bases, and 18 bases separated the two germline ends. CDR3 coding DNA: TGTGCCAGCAGCGTTGGAATCCTAGCTGGAGAGACCCAGTACTTC. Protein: CASSVGILAGETQYF.

The DNA for the CDR3 is TGTGCCAGCAGTTTAATCGGCAGCAATCAGCCCCAGCATTTT. Translation gives CASSLIGSNQPQHF. The genes are TRBV27 and TRBJ1-5; D gene unclear. The CDR3 is 14 residues long. Germline V gene data show CDR1 as MNHEY and CDR2 as SMNVEV (reference sequence). The germline V and J ends were trimmed by 2 bases and 1 base, with 6 bases remaining between them.

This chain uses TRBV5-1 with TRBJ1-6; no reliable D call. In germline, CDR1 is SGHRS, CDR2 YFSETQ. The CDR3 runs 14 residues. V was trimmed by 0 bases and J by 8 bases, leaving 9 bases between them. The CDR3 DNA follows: TGCGCCAGCAGCTTGGATGTCGTTCATTCACCCCTCCACTTT. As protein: CASSLDVVHSPLHF.

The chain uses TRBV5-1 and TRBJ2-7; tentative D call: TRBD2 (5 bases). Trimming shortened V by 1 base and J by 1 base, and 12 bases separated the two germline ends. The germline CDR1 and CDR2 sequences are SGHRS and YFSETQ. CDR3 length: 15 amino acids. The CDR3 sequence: CASSLLGIFSYEQYF. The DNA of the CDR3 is TGCGCCAGCAGCTTGCTCGGGATTTTTTCCTACGAGCAGTACTTC.

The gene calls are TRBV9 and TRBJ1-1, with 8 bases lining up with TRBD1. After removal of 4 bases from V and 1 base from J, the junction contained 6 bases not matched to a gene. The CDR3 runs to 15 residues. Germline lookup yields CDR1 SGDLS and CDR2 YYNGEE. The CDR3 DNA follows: TGTGCCAGCAGCCTCGGACAGGGTTGGAACACTGAAGCTTTCTTT. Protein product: CASSLGQGWNTEAFF.

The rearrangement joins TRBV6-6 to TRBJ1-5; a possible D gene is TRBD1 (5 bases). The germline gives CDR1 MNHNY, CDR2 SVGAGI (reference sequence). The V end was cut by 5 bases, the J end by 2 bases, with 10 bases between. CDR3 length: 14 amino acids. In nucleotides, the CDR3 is TGTGCCAGCAGTAGGGTGACAGGCAATCAGCCCCAGCATTTT. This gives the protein CASSRVTGNQPQHF.

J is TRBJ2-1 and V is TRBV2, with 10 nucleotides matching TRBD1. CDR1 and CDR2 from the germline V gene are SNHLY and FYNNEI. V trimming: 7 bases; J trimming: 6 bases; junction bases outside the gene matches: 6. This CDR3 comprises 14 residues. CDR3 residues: CASIRDRGLNEQFF. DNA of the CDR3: TGTGCCAGCATCCGTGACAGGGGGCTCAATGAGCAGTTCTTC.

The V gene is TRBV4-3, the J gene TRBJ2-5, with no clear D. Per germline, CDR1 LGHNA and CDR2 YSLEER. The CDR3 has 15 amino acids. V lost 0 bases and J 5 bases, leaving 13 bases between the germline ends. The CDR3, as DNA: TGCGCCAGCAGCCAAGATTTGAAGGGTAGGGAGACCCAGTACTTC. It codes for CASSQDLKGRETQYF.

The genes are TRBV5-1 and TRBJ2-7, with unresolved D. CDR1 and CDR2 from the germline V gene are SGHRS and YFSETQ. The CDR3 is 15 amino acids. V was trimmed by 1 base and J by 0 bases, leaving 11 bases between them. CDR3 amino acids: CASSLNTRPSYEQYF. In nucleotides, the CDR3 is TGCGCCAGCAGCTTGAACACCAGGCCCTCCTACGAGCAGTACTTC.

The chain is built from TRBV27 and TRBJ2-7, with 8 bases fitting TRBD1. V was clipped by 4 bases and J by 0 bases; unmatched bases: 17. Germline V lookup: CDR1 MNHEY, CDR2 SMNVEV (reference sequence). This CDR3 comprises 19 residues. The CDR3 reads CASSSPGTGIDLSSYEQYF. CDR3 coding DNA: TGTGCCAGCAGTTCCCCCGGGACAGGCATCGACCTTAGCTCCTACGAGCAGTACTTC.

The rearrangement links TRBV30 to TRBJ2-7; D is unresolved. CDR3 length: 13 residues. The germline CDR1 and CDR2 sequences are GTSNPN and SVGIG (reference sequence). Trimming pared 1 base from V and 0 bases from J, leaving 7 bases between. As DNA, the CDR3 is TGTGCCTGGAGTGACGGAGCCTCCTACGAGCAGTACTTC. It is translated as CAWSDGASYEQYF.

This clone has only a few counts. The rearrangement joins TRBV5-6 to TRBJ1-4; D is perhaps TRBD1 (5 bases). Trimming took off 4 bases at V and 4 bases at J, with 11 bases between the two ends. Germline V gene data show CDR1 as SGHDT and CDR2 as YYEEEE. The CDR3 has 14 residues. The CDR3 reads CASSVTGVNEKLFF. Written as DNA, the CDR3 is TGTGCCAGCAGCGTAACAGGTGTTAATGAAAAACTGTTTTTT.

The CDR3 nucleotides are TGTGCCAGCACCGAGCCGGGGGGGGCCCTCGAGCAGTACTTC. This codes for CASTEPGGALEQYF. V gene TRBV2 combines with J gene TRBJ2-7; 8 nucleotides line up with TRBD2. V dropped 7 bases and J dropped 6; count of bases not matched to a gene: 11. The CDR3 totals 14 residues. Germline CDR1 and CDR2: SNHLY and FYNNEI.

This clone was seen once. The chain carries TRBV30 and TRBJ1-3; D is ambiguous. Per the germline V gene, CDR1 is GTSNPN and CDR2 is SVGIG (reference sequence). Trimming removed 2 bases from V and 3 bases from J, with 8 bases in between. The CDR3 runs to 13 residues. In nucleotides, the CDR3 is TGTGCCTGGAGTCCCTTAGTTGGAAACACCATATATTTT. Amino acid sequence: CAWSPLVGNTIYF. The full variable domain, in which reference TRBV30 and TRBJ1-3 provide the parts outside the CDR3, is SQTIHQWPATLVQPVGSPLSLECTVEGTSNPNLYWYRQAAGRGLQLLFYSVGIGQISSEVPQNLSASRPQDRQFILSSKKLLLSDSGFYLCAWSPLVGNTIYFGEGSWLTVV.

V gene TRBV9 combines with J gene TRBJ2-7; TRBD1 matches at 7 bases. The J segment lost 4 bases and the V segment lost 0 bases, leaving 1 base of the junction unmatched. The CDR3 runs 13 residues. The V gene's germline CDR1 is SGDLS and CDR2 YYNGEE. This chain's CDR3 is CASSVATGYEQYF. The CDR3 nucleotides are TGTGCCAGCAGCGTAGCGACAGGGTACGAGCAGTACTTC.

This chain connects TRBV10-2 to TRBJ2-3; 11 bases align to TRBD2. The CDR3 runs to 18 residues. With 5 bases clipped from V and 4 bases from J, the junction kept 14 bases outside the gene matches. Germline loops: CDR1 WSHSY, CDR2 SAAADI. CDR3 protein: CASSNLGLAAFPADTQYF. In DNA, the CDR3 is TGCGCCAGCAGTAATTTGGGACTAGCGGCGTTTCCGGCAGATACGCAGTATTTT.

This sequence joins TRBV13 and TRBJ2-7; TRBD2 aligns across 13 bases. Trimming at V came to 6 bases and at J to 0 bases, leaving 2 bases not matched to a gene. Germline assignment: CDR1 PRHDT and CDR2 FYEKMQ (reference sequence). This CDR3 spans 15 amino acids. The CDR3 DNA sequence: TGTGCCAGCAGTCGGACTAGCGGGAGCTCCTACGAGCAGTACTTC. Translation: CASSRTSGSSYEQYF.

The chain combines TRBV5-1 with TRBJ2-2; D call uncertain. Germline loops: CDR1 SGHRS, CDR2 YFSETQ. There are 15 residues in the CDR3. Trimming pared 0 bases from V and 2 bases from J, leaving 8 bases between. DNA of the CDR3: TGCGCCAGCAGCTTGGATCTAGGTAACACCGGGGAGCTGTTTTTT. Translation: CASSLDLGNTGELFF.

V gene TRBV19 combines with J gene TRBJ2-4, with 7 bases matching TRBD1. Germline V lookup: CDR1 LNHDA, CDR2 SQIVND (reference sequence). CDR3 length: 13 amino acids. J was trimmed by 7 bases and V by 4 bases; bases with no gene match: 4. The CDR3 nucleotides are TGTGCCAGTAGTACTAGACAGGGCAACATTCAGTACTTC. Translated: CASSTRQGNIQYF. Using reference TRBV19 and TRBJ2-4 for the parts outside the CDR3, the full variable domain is DGGITQSPKYLFRKEGQNVTLSCEQNLNHDAMYWYRQDPGQGLRLIYYSQIVNDFQKGDIAEGYSVSREKKESFPLTVTSAQKNPTAFYLCASSTRQGNIQYFGAGTRLSVL.

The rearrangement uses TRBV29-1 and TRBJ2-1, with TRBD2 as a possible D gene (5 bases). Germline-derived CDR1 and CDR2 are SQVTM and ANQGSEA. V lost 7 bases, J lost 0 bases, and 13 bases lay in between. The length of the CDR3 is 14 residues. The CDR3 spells CSAELGSSYNEQFF. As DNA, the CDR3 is TGCAGCGCCGAACTAGGCAGCTCCTACAATGAGCAGTTCTTC.

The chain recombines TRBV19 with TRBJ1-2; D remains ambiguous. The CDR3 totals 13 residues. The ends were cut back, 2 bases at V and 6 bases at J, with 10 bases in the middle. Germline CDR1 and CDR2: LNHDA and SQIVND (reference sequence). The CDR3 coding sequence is TGTGCCAGTAGTATAAAAGGGAACGATGGCTACACCTTC. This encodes CASSIKGNDGYTF.